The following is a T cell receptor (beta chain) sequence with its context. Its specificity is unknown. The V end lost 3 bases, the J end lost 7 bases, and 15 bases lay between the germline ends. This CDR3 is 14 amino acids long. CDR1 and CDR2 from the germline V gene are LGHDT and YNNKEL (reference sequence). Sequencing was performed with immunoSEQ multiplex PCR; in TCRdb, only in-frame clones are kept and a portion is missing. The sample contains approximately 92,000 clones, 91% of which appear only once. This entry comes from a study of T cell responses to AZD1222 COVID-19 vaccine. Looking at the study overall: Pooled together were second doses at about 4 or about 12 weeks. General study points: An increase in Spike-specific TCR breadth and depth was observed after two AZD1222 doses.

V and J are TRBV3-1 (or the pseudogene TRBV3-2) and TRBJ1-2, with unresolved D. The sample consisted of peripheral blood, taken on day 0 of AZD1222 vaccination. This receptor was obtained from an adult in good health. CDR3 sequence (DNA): TGTGCCAGCAGCCACGGGTCCCGGGATGGTGGCTACACCTTC. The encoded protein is CASSHGSRDGGYTF.